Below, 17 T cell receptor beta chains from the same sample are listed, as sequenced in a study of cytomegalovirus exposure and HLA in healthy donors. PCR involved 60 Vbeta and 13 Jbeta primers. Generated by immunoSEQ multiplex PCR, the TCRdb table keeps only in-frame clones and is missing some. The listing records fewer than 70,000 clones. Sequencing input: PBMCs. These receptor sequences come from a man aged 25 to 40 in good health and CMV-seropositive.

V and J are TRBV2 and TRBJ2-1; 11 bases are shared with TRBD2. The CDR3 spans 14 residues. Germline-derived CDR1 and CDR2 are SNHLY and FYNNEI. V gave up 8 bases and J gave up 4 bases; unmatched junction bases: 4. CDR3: CASEGTSGYNEQFF. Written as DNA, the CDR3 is TGTGCCAGCGAGGGGACTAGCGGTTACAATGAGCAGTTCTTC.

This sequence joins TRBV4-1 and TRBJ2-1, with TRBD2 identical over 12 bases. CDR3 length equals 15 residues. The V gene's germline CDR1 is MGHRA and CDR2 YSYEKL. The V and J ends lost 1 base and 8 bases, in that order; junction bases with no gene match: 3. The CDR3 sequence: CASSQGLAGVYEQFF. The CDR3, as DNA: TGCGCCAGCAGCCAAGGACTAGCGGGAGTCTATGAGCAGTTCTTC.

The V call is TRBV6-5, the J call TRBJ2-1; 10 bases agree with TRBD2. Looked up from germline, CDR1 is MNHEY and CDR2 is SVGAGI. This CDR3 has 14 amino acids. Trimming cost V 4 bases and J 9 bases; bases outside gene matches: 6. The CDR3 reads CASSSSGGQVEQFF. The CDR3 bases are TGTGCCAGCAGTTCTAGCGGGGGCCAGGTTGAGCAGTTCTTC.

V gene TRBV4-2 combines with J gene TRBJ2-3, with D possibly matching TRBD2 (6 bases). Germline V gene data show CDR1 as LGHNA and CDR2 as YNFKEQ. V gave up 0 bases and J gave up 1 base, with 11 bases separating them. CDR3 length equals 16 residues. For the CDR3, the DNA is TGTGCCAGCAGCCAAGATCAGGCTAGCGGCACAGATACGCAGTATTTT. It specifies CASSQDQASGTDTQYF.

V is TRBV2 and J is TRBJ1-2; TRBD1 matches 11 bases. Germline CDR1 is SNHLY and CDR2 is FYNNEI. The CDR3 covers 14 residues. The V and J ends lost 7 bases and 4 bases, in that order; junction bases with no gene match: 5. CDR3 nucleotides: TGTGCCAGCAATTTGGACAGGGGGCCCTATGGCTACACCTTC. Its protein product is CASNLDRGPYGYTF.

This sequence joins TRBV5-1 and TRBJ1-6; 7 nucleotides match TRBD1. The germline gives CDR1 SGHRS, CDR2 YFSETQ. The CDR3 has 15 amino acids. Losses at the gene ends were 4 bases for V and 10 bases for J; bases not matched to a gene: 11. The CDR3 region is CASSVSTGIGSPLHF. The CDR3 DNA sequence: TGCGCCAGCAGCGTCTCGACAGGGATTGGATCACCCCTCCACTTT.

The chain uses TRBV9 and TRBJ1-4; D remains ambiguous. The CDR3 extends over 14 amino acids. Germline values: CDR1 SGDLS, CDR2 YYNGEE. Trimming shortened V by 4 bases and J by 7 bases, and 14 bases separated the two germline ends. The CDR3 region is CASSPGRGREKLFF. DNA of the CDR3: TGTGCCAGCAGCCCCGGGCGCGGGCGTGAAAAACTGTTTTTT.

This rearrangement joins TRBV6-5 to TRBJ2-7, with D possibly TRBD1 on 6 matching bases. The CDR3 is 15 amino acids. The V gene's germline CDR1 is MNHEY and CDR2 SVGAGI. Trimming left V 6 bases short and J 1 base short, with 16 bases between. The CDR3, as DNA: TGTGCCAGCAGAAGGGACATCTGGGGGTCCTACGAGCAGTACTTC. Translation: CASRRDIWGSYEQYF.

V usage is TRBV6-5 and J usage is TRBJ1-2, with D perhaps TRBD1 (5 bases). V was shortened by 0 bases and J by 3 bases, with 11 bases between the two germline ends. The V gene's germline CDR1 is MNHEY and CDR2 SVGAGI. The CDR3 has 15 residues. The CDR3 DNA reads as TGTGCCAGCAGTTACTCCGGCAGGGACTACTATGGCTACACCTTC. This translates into CASSYSGRDYYGYTF.

CDR3 sequence reads: CASSQGGGNQPQHF. In DNA form, the CDR3 reads TGTGCCAGCAGTCAAGGCGGGGGGAATCAGCCCCAGCATTTT. This chain links TRBV6-4 with TRBJ1-5, with D perhaps TRBD1 (5 bases). V was pared by 5 bases and J by 4 bases, with 12 bases between. Germline-derived CDR1 and CDR2 are MRHNA and SNTAGT. This CDR3 is built from 14 residues.

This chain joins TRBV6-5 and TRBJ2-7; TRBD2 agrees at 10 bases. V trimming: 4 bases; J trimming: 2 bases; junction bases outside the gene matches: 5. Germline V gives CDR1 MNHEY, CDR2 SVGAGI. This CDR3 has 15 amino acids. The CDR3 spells CASSFSSGGAYEQYF. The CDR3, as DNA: TGTGCCAGCAGTTTTTCAAGCGGGGGGGCCTACGAGCAGTACTTC.

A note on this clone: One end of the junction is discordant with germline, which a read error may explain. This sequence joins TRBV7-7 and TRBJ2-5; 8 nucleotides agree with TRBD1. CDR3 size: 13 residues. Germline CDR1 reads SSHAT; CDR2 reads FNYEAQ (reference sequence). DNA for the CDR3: TGTGCTAGCAGCTCAGGGGGCGCAGAGACCCAGTACTTC. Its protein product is CASSSGGAETQYF.

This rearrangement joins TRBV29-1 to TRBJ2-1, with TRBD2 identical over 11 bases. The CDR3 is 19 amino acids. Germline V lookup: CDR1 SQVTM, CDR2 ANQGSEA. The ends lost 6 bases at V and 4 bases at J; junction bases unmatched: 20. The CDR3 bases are TGCAGCGTCTCTAACGCCGGGACTAGCGGTTCTCACCCTTACAATGAGCAGTTCTTC. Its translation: CSVSNAGTSGSHPYNEQFF.

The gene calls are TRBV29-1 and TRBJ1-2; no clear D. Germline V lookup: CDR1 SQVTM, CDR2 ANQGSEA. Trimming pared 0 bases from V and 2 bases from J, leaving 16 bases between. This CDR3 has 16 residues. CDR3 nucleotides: TGCAGCGTTGAAGAGGCGGGTAGGAATCTAAACTATGGCTACACCTTC. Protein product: CSVEEAGRNLNYGYTF.

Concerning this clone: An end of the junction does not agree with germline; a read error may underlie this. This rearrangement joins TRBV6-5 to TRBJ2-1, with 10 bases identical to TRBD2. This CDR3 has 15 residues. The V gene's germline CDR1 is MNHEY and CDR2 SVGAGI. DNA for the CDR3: TGTGCCAGCAGACCTAGCGGGAGCTCCGACAATGAGCAGTTCTTC. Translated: CASRPSGSSDNEQFF.

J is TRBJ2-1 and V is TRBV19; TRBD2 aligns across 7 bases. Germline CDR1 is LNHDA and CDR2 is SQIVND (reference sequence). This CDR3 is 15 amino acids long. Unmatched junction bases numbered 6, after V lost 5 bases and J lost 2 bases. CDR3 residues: CASSRTRGAYNEQFF. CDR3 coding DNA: TGTGCCAGTAGTCGGACTAGAGGGGCCTACAATGAGCAGTTCTTC.

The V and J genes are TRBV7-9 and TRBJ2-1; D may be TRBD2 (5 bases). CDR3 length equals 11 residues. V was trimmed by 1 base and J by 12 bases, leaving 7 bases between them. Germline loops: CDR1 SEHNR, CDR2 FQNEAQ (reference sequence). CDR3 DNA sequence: TGTGCCAGCAGCTTAGACGGAGGGCAGTTCTTC. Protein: CASSLDGGQFF.